A single sample gave rise to the 30 T cell receptor beta chains below, sequenced in a study of OX40 agonist ivuxolimab in advanced cancers. The method was immunoSEQ multiplex PCR; TCRdb's version includes in-frame clones alone and lacks a portion of them. Of about 110,000 clones detected, approximately 89% appear once; the ten largest clones hold roughly 0.66%. The input for sequencing was CD4+ or CD8+ T cells sorted from blood, taken in a trial of the OX40 agonist ivuxolimab. These TCRs come from an adult with an advanced solid tumor such as melanoma, head and neck, liver or kidney cancer.

V usage is TRBV12-2 and J usage is TRBJ2-5; no DNA check was done on the table's D call, TRBD2. The DNA end is a closer match to TRBJ2-7, so the J assignment may be wrong. TRBV12-2 is listed as a pseudogene. CDR3 length equals 17 residues. The CDR3 DNA reads TGTGCAAGTCGCCTAGACAAGCGGGAGGCACCTCTTTACGAGCAGTACTTC. As protein: CASRLDKREAPLYEQYF.

This chain connects TRBV19 to TRBJ1-4; D perhaps matches TRBD1 (5 bases). The CDR3 covers 15 residues. Per germline, CDR1 LNHDA and CDR2 SQIVND (reference sequence). V lost 8 bases and J lost 0, with 13 bases in between. The CDR3 DNA follows: TGTGCCAGTCGGGGGGGGAGAGCAACTAATGAAAAACTGTTTTTT. This codes for CASRGGRATNEKLFF.

The V and J genes are TRBV5-1 and TRBJ2-1, with 10 bases matching TRBD2. The CDR3 spans 14 residues. The V segment lost 4 bases and the J segment 9 bases; nucleotides outside the gene matches: 7. Germline CDR1 SGHRS, CDR2 YFSETQ. Here the CDR3 reads CASSDKTSGVEQFF. The CDR3 DNA follows: TGCGCCAGCAGCGACAAAACTAGCGGGGTTGAGCAGTTCTTC.

The chain uses TRBV11-2 and TRBJ2-5; TRBD2 agrees at 9 bases. V trimming: 6 bases; J trimming: 2 bases; junction bases outside the gene matches: 4. This CDR3 has 14 residues. The germline V gene has CDR1 SGHAT and CDR2 FQNNGV. The CDR3 coding sequence is TGTGCCAGCAGTGTAGCGGGAGTACAAGAGACCCAGTACTTC. It translates to CASSVAGVQETQYF.

The chain has TRBV11-3 and TRBJ2-1; the D is unclear. The CDR3 covers 14 residues. V lost 5 bases and J 9 bases, leaving 17 bases between the germline ends. Looked up from germline, CDR1 is SGHNT and CDR2 is YENEEA. The DNA of the CDR3 is TGTGCCAGCAGCCCTACGACCTTCGGTGGTGAGCAGTTCTTC. Translating gives CASSPTTFGGEQFF.

V gene TRBV6-6 combines with J gene TRBJ2-1; no definite D call. V was trimmed by 7 bases and J by 7 bases, leaving 8 bases between them. Germline V lookup: CDR1 MNHNY, CDR2 SVGAGI (reference sequence). The length of the CDR3 is 11 residues. DNA of the CDR3: TGTGCCAGCACCGGACGGAATGAGCAGTTCTTC. Translation gives CASTGRNEQFF.

The chain has TRBV6-5 and TRBJ1-2; possible D gene TRBD1, 6 bases. V dropped 0 bases and J dropped 8 bases, with 16 bases sitting between them. The length of the CDR3 is 15 residues. Per the germline V gene, CDR1 is MNHEY and CDR2 is SVGAGI. This chain's CDR3 is CASSYSSRGAGGYTF. The DNA of the CDR3 is TGTGCCAGCAGTTACTCGTCCCGGGGGGCGGGCGGCTACACCTTC.

The chain joins TRBV4-1 to TRBJ2-7, with 7 positions matching TRBD1. This CDR3 has 18 residues. Trimming removed 3 bases from V and 4 bases from J; junction bases left unmatched: 18. Germline CDR1 and CDR2: MGHRA and YSYEKL. In DNA, the CDR3 is TGCGCCAGCAGCCACACTCGGGCTAGGGGGCGCGAGACTTACGAGCAGTACTTC. It is translated as CASSHTRARGRETYEQYF.

The rearrangement joins TRBV7-9 to TRBJ2-7; 7 nucleotides line up with TRBD2. Looked up from germline, CDR1 is SEHNR and CDR2 is FQNEAQ (reference sequence). This CDR3 has 13 residues. J gave up 6 bases and V 3 bases, and 5 bases lay outside the gene matches. CDR3 coding DNA: TGTGCCAGCAGCTTTGCCCCGGGAGGCGAGCAGTACTTC. Its protein product is CASSFAPGGEQYF.

V usage is TRBV7-9 and J usage is TRBJ1-5, with D perhaps TRBD1 (6 bases). CDR3 length: 14 amino acids. Per germline, CDR1 SEHNR and CDR2 FQNEAQ (reference sequence). V dropped 4 bases and J dropped 6 bases, with 13 bases sitting between them. CDR3 sequence: CASSSQGHGQPQHF. The CDR3 DNA sequence: TGTGCCAGCAGCTCACAGGGACACGGTCAGCCCCAGCATTTT.

The chain employs TRBV10-3 and TRBJ2-5; no clear D. The V gene's germline CDR1 is ENHRY and CDR2 SYGVKD. V lost 7 bases and J lost 0, with 12 bases in between. The CDR3 consists of 14 residues. As DNA, the CDR3 is TGTGCCATCACTCCAACACAATACCAAGAGACCCAGTACTTC. Translating gives CAITPTQYQETQYF.

CDR3 nucleotide sequence: TGTGCCAGCAGCCACTCTCCACAGTACGACATTCAGTACTTC. As protein: CASSHSPQYDIQYF. The chain is built from TRBV14 and TRBJ2-4; no reliable D call. This CDR3 has 14 amino acids. V was clipped by 3 bases and J by 8 bases, with 14 bases between them. Germline V gives CDR1 SGHDN, CDR2 FVKESK.

In its sample, this clone was seen once. The rearrangement links TRBV5-4 to TRBJ2-5; D might be TRBD2 (7 bases). CDR3 length: 15 amino acids. V was cut by 5 bases and J by 6 bases, with 20 bases left in between. From germline, CDR1 is SGHNT and CDR2 YYREEE (reference sequence). In DNA, the CDR3 is TGTGCCAGCAGTTGGGGGGGCGATGTGACTCAGACCCAGTACTTC. Translation gives CASSWGGDVTQTQYF. The full variable domain, in which reference TRBV5-4 and TRBJ2-5 provide the parts outside the CDR3, is ETGVTQSPTHLIKTRGQQVTLRCSSQSGHNTVSWYQQALGQGPQFIFQYYREEENGRGNFPPRFSGLQFPNYSSELNVNALELDDSALYLCASSWGGDVTQTQYFGPGTRLLVL.

The chain combines TRBV9 with TRBJ1-2; TRBD1 agrees at 7 bases. There are 13 residues in the CDR3. Germline CDR1 reads SGDLS; CDR2 reads YYNGEE. V lost 3 bases and J lost 9; bases outside the gene matches: 8. CDR3 nucleotide sequence: TGTGCCAGCAGCGCCGGACAGGCCAGGAGCTACACCTTC. Translated: CASSAGQARSYTF.

This clone appeared a single time. The V gene is TRBV5-1, the J gene TRBJ1-3; D unclear. The V gene lost 5 bases and the J gene lost 0 bases, with 12 bases spanning the gap. The CDR3 sequence is 15 residues long. Per germline, CDR1 SGHRS and CDR2 YFSETQ. CDR3 sequence: CASRPAGISGNTIYF. CDR3 coding DNA: TGCGCCAGCAGACCCGCGGGGATCTCTGGAAACACCATATATTTT.

The chain combines TRBV11-2 with TRBJ2-4; 8 bases are a match to TRBD1. Trimming at V came to 5 bases and at J to 0 bases, leaving 15 bases not matched to a gene. The CDR3 consists of 19 residues. Germline V gene sequence: CDR1 SGHAT, CDR2 FQNNGV. This CDR3 is CASSPTTGAGVLAKNIQYF. The CDR3 region has the DNA TGTGCCAGCAGCCCGACGACAGGGGCAGGGGTTTTAGCCAAAAACATTCAGTACTTC.

The chain joins TRBV7-3 to TRBJ2-5; 9 bases map to TRBD2. From germline, CDR1 is SGHTA and CDR2 FQGTGA. With 5 bases clipped from V and 3 bases from J, the junction kept 13 bases outside the gene matches. The CDR3 consists of 17 residues. Here the CDR3 reads CASSPLGWRGGEETQYF. In DNA, the CDR3 is TGTGCCAGCAGCCCACTAGGGTGGCGGGGGGGCGAAGAGACCCAGTACTTC.

V and J are TRBV19 and TRBJ1-6; TRBD1 aligns across 9 bases. Germline CDR1 reads LNHDA; CDR2 reads SQIVND (reference sequence). V was clipped by 6 bases and J by 9 bases; unmatched bases: 6. This CDR3 is built from 14 residues. The CDR3 sequence is CASSLGQGTSPLHF. The CDR3 DNA follows: TGTGCCAGTAGCTTGGGACAGGGTACTTCACCCCTCCACTTT. Drawing the rest from reference TRBV19 and TRBJ1-6, the complete variable domain is DGGITQSPKYLFRKEGQNVTLSCEQNLNHDAMYWYRQDPGQGLRLIYYSQIVNDFQKGDIAEGYSVSREKKESFPLTVTSAQKNPTAFYLCASSLGQGTSPLHFGNGTRLTVT.

This clone was seen a single time. The CDR3 DNA reads as TGTGCCAGTAGATTTAAGTTGGACACCGGGGAGCTGTTTTTT. It specifies CASRFKLDTGELFF. The chain is built from TRBV19 and TRBJ2-2; the D is unclear. V gave up 6 bases and J gave up 3 bases, with 11 bases separating them. CDR1 is LNHDA, CDR2 SQIVND, per germline (reference sequence). There are 14 residues in the CDR3.

The chain is built from TRBV7-6 and TRBJ2-1; D is ambiguous. The germline V gene has CDR1 SGHVS and CDR2 FNYEAQ. The V gene lost 1 base and the J gene lost 3 bases, with 7 bases spanning the gap. CDR3 length: 14 amino acids. The CDR3 sequence: CASSLVANYNEQFF. The CDR3 region has the DNA TGTGCCAGCAGCTTAGTGGCGAACTACAATGAGCAGTTCTTC.

This clone appeared a single time. V gene TRBV7-9 combines with J gene TRBJ1-2; perhaps TRBD1 as D (5 bases). The CDR3 covers 14 residues. Trimming removed 4 bases from V and 3 bases from J, with 12 bases in between. Germline V gene data show CDR1 as SEHNR and CDR2 as FQNEAQ (reference sequence). The CDR3 loop is CASSSLQGDYGYTF. In DNA form, the CDR3 reads TGTGCCAGCAGCTCGCTCCAGGGAGACTATGGCTACACCTTC.

The chain uses TRBV18 and TRBJ2-1; unclear D gene. V was trimmed by 3 bases and J by 2 bases, leaving 8 bases between them. The CDR3 contains 14 residues. The germline gives CDR1 KGHSH, CDR2 LQKENI. The CDR3 DNA reads as TGTGCCAGCTCACCCGACATCACCTACAATGAGCAGTTCTTC. Its protein product is CASSPDITYNEQFF.

The chain employs TRBV19 and TRBJ1-2; possible D gene TRBD1, 6 bases. Germline CDR1 and CDR2: LNHDA and SQIVND (reference sequence). The CDR3 is made up of 14 amino acids. Trimming shortened V by 7 bases and J by 8 bases, and 20 bases separated the two germline ends. CDR3 DNA: TGTGCCAGTATCACAACTCAAGGGGGACACGGCTACACCTTC. Its protein product is CASITTQGGHGYTF.

The V and J genes are TRBV21-1 and TRBJ2-5. TRBV21-1 is a pseudogene locus. CDR3 size: 15 residues. The CDR3 loop reads CASSTPGTKGETQYF. CDR3 nucleotides: TGTGCCAGCAGCACCCCCGGGACCAAAGGGGAGACCCAGTACTTC.

This chain links TRBV15 with TRBJ2-2; 7 nucleotides match TRBD2. Trimming cost V 1 base and J 0 bases; bases outside gene matches: 2. Germline assignment: CDR1 LNHNV and CDR2 YYDKDF (reference sequence). The CDR3 runs 16 residues. CDR3 coding DNA: TGTGCCACCAGCAGAGTCCTAGCGGCGAACACCGGGGAGCTGTTTTTT. It codes for CATSRVLAANTGELFF.

The CDR3 reads CASSQEPPAGTSYEKLFF. In DNA, the CDR3 is TGCGCCAGCAGCCAAGAGCCTCCTGCCGGGACAAGCTATGAAAAACTGTTTTTT. The chain combines TRBV4-1 with TRBJ1-4; TRBD1 might be the D (6 bases). Trimming cost V 0 bases and J 6 bases, with 20 bases left between them. The CDR3 sequence is 18 residues long. Looked up from germline, CDR1 is MGHRA and CDR2 is YSYEKL.

This chain uses TRBV7-9 with TRBJ1-4, with a tentative D call TRBD1 (6 bases). CDR1 is SEHNR and CDR2 is FQNEAQ in the germline V gene (reference sequence). The CDR3 loop spans 15 amino acids. Trimming shortened V by 5 bases and J by 4 bases, and 14 bases separated the two germline ends. The CDR3 nucleotides are TGTGCCAGCAGCCCCGCCGGACAGCTTAATGAAAAACTGTTTTTT. It yields the protein CASSPAGQLNEKLFF.

V usage is TRBV5-6 and J usage is TRBJ1-1, with D unresolved. This CDR3 comprises 14 residues. Germline CDR1 and CDR2: SGHDT and YYEEEE. The V gene lost 0 bases and the J gene lost 5 bases, with 11 bases spanning the gap. As DNA, the CDR3 is TGTGCCAGCAGCTTGGTACCGGTAGGGACTGAAGCTTTCTTT. It is translated as CASSLVPVGTEAFF.

This clone was seen once. The rearrangement uses TRBV6-5 and TRBJ1-1, with 7 bases lining up with TRBD1. This CDR3 has 13 residues. The germline gives CDR1 MNHEY, CDR2 SVGAGI. The V segment lost 6 bases and the J segment 11 bases; nucleotides outside the gene matches: 12. The CDR3 nucleotides are TGTGCCAGCAGGCTGGGACAGAGTTTTTGGGCTTTCTTT. Its translation is CASRLGQSFWAFF.

The V call is TRBV30, the J call TRBJ1-6, with D unresolved. Germline CDR1 GTSNPN, CDR2 SVGIG (reference sequence). With 2 bases removed from V and 4 bases from J, the gap between germline ends came to 12 bases. This CDR3 region has 15 residues. The CDR3 spells CAWSRLDGYNSPLHF. The CDR3 nucleotides are TGTGCCTGGAGTCGCCTGGACGGATATAATTCACCCCTCCACTTT. Full variable domain (remainder filled in from reference TRBV30 and TRBJ1-6): SQTIHQWPATLVQPVGSPLSLECTVEGTSNPNLYWYRQAAGRGLQLLFYSVGIGQISSEVPQNLSASRPQDRQFILSSKKLLLSDSGFYLCAWSRLDGYNSPLHFGNGTRLTVT.